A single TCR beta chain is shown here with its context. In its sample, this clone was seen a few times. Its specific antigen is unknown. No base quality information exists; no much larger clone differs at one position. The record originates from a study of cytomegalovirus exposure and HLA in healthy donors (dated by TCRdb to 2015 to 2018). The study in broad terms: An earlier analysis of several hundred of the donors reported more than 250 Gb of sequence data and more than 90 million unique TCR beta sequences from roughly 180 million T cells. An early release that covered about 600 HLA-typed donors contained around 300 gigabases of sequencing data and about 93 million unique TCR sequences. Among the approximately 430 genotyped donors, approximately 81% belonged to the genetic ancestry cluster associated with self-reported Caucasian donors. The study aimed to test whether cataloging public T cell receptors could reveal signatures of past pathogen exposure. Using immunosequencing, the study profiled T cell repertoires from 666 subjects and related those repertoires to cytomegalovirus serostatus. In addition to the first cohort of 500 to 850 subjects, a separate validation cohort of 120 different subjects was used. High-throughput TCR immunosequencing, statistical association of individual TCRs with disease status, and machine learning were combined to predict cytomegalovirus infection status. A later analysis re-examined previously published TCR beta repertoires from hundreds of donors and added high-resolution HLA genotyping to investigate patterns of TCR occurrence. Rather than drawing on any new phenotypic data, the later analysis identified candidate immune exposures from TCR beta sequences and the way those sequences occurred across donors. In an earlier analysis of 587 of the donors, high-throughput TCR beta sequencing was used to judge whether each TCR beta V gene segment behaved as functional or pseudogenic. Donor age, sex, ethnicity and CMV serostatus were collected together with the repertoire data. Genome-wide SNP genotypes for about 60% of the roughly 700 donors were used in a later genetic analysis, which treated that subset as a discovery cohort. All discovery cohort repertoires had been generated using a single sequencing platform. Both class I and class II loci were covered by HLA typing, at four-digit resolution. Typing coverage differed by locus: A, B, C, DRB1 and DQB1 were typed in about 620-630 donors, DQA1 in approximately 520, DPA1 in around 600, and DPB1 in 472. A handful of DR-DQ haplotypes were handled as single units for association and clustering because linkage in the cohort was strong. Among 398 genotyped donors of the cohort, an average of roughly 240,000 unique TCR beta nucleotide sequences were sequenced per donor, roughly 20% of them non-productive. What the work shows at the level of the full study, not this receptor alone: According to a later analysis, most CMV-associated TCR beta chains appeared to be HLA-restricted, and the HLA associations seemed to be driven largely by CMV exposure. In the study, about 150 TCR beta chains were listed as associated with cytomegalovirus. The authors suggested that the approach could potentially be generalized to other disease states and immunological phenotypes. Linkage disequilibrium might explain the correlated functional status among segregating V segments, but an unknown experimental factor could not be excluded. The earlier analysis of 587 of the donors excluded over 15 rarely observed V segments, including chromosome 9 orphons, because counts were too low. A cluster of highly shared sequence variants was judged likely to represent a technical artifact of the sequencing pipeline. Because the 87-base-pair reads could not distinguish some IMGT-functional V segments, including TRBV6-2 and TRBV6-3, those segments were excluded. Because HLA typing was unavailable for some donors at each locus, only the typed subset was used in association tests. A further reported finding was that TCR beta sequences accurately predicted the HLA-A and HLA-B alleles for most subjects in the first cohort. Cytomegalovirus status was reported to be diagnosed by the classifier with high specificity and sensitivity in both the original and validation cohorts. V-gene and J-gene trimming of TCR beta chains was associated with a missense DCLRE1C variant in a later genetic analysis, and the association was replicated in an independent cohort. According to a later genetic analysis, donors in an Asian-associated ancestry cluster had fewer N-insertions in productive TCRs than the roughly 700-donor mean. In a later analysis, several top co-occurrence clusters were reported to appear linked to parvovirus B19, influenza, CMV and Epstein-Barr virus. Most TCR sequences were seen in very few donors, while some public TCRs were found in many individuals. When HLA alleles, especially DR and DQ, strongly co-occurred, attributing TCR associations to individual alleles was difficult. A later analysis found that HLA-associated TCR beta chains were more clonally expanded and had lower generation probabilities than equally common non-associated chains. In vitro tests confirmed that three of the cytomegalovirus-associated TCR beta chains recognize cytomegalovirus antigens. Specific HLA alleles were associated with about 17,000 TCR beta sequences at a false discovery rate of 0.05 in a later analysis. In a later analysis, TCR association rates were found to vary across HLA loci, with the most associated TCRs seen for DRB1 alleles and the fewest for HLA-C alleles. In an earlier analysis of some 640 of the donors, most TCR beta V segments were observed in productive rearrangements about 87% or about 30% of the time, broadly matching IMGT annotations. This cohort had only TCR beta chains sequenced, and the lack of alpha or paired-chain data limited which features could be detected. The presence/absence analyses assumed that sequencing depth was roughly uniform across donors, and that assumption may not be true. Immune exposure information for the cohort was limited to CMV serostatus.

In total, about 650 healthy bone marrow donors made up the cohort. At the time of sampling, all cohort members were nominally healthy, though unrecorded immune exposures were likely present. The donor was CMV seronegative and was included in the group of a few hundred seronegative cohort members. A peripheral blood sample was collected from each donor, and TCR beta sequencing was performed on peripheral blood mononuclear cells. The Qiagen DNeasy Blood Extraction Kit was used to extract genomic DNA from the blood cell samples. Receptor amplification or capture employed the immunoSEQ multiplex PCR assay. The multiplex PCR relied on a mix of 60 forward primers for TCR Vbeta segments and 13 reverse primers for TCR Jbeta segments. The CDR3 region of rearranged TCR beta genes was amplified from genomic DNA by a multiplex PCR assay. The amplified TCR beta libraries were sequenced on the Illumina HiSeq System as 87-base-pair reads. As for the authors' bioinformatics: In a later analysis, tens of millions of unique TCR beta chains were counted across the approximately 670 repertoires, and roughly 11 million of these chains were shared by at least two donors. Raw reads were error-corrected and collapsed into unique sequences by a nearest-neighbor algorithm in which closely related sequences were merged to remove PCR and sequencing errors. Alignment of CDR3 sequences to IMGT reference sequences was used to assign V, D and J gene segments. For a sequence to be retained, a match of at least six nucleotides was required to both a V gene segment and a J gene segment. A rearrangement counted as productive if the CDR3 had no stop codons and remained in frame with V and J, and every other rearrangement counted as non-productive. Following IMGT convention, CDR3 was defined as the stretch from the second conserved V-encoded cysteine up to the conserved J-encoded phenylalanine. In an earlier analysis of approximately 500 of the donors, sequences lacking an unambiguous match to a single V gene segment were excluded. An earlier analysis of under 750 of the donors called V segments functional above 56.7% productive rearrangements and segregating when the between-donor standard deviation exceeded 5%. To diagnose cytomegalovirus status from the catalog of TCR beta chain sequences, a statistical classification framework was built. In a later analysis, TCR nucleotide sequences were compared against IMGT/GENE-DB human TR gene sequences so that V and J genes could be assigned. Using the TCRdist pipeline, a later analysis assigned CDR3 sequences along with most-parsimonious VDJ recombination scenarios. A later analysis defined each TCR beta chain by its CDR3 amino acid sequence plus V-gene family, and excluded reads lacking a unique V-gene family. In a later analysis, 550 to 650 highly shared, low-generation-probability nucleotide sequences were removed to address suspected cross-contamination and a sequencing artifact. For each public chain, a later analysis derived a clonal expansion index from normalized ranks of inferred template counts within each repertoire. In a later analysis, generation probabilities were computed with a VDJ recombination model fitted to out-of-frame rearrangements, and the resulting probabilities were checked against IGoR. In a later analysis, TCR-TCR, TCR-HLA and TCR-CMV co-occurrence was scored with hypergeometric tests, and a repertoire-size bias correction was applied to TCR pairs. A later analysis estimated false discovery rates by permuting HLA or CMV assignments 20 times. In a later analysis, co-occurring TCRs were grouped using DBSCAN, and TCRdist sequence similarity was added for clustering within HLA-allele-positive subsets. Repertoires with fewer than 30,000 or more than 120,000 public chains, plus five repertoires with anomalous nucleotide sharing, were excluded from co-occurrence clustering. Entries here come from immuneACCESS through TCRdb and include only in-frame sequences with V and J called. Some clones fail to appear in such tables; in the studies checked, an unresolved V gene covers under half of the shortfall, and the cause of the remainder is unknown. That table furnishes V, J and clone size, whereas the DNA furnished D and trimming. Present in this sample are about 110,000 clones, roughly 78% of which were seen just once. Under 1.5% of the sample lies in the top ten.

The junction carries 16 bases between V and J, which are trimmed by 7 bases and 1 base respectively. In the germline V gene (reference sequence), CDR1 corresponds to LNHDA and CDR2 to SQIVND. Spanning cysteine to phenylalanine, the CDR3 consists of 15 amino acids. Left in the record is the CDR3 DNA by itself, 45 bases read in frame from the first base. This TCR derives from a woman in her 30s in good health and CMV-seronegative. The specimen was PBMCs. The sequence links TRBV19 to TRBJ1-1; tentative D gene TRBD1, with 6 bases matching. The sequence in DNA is TGTGCCAGTACCTTTTACAGGGAGGGGAACACTGAAGCTTTCTTT. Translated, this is CASTFYREGNTEAFF.